One T cell receptor beta chain is described in this entry. The data stem from a study of control samples from healthy donors and cancer patients. The CDR3 runs to 15 residues. Germline V gives CDR1 LGHDT, CDR2 YNNKEL (reference sequence). Trimming cost V 5 bases and J 6 bases; bases outside gene matches: 10. Sequencing used immunoSEQ multiplex PCR; TCRdb keeps in-frame clones, though not all of them. The sample has tens of thousands of clones; around four fifths are singletons. This chain links TRBV3-1 (or the pseudogene TRBV3-2) with TRBJ2-1; TRBD1 aligns across 7 bases. The source is a young man in good health. Sequencing was done on a sample of blood. The CDR3 nucleotides are TGTGCCAGCAGCTTTACGACAGGGCGAGTCAATGAGCAGTTCTTC. Its protein product is CASSFTTGRVNEQFF.